The rows below give T cell receptor beta chains drawn from one sample of a study of control samples from healthy donors and cancer patients. Sequenced by immunoSEQ multiplex PCR; TCRdb stores in-frame clones only, minus some. The sample yields 150,000 to 160,000 clones, about 94% seen once. Sequencing was carried out using blood. The source of these receptors is a man in his forties in good health. The CDR3 runs from the conserved cysteine through the conserved F or W. The D gene is left open where the match is weak.

j_gene | d_gene | v_gene | len | CDR3aa | CDR3nt
TRBJ2-2 | NA | TRBV7-9 | 14 | CASSLVVWTGELFF | TGTGCCAGCAGCTTAGTAGTTTGGACCGGGGAGCTGTTTTTT
TRBJ1-2 | TRBD1 | TRBV5-6 | 13 | CASSYGQGGSYTF | TGTGCCAGCAGCTATGGACAGGGGGGAAGCTACACCTTC
TRBJ1-6 | TRBD1 | TRBV6-5 | 15 | CASSYGDRVNSPLHF | TGTGCCAGCAGCTACGGGGACAGGGTTAATTCACCCCTCCACTTT
TRBJ1-4 | NA | TRBV7-2 | 13 | CASKWGPSEKLFF | TGTGCCAGCAAGTGGGGACCGTCTGAAAAACTGTTTTTT
TRBJ1-4 | NA | TRBV14 | 14 | CASSQWGGGEKLFF | TGTGCCAGCAGCCAATGGGGGGGAGGTGAAAAACTGTTTTTT
TRBJ2-7 | TRBD1 | TRBV5-1 | 14 | CASSRQGDSYEQYF | TGCGCCAGCAGCCGACAGGGGGACTCCTACGAGCAGTACTTC
TRBJ1-1 | NA | TRBV9 | 14 | CASSVITENTEAFF | TGTGCCAGCAGCGTAATTACAGAGAACACTGAAGCTTTCTTT
TRBJ1-3 | NA | TRBV7-2 | 15 | CASSSGLFSGNTIYF | TGTGCCAGCAGCTCGGGACTTTTCTCTGGAAACACCATATATTTT
TRBJ2-5 | NA | TRBV6-5 | 15 | CASSYGVGYQETQYF | TGTGCCAGCAGTTACGGGGTAGGGTACCAAGAGACCCAGTACTTC
TRBJ1-1 | TRBD1 | TRBV5-4 | 15 | CASSLAQGVDTEAFF | TGTGCCAGCAGCTTGGCCCAGGGGGTCGACACTGAAGCTTTCTTT
TRBJ1-1 | NA | TRBV13 | 12 | CASSYGYTEAFF | TGTGCCAGCAGCTACGGGTACACTGAAGCTTTCTTT
TRBJ1-1 | NA | TRBV7-9 | 12 | CASTLGNSEAFF | TGTGCCAGCACCTTGGGGAACTCTGAAGCTTTCTTT
TRBJ1-6 | TRBD1 | TRBV5-6 | 17 | CASSLRLGQGIPSPLHF | TGTGCCAGCAGCCTTAGACTCGGACAGGGGATTCCTTCACCCCTCCACTTT
TRBJ1-1 | NA | TRBV29-1 | 12 | CSVLRGGTEAFF | TGCAGCGTGCTTAGAGGAGGGACTGAAGCTTTCTTT
TRBJ1-2 | NA | TRBV7-6 | 15 | CASSLASGGNYGYTF | TGTGCCAGCAGCTTAGCGTCGGGGGGCAACTATGGCTACACCTTC
TRBJ1-2 | NA | TRBV4-1 | 15 | CASSQGGGVNYGYTF | TGCGCCAGCAGCCAAGGAGGAGGGGTGAACTATGGCTACACCTTC